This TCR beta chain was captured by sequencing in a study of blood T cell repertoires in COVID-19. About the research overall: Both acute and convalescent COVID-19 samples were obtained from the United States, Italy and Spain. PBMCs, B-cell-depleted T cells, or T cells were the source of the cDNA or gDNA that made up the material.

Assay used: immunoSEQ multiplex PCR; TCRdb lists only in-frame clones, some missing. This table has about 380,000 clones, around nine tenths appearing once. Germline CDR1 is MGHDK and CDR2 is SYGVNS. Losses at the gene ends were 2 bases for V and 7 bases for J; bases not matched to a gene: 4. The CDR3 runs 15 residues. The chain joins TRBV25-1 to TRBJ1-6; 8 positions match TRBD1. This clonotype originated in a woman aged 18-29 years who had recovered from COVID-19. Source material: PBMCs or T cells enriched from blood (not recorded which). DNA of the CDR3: TGTGCCAGCAGTGAAAGTGGGACAGGCAATTCACCCCTCCACTTT. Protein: CASSESGTGNSPLHF.